This TCR beta chain comes out of a study of T cell changes during pregnancy in multiple sclerosis. Here immunoSEQ multiplex PCR was the method, and the copy in TCRdb shows in-frame clones only, minus some. The sample yields about 35,000 clones, more than 90% seen once. Specimen: peripheral blood, collected in the third trimester of pregnancy. The TCR originated in a female donor in good health, enrolled as a control in a pregnancy study.

CDR3 sequence (DNA): TGTGCCAGCAGTTATAATGCTAATGAAAAACTGTTTTTT. Its protein is CASSYNANEKLFF. J is TRBJ1-4 and V is TRBV6-5; D remains unclear. The V end lost 3 bases, the J end lost 3 bases, and 5 bases lay between the germline ends. CDR3 length equals 13 residues. Germline CDR1 reads MNHEY; CDR2 reads SVGAGI.